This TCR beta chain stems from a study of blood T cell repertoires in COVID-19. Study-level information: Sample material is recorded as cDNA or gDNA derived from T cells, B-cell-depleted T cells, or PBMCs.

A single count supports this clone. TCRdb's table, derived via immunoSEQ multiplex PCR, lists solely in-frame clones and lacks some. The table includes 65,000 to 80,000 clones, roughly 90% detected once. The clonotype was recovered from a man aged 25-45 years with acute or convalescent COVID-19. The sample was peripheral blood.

The DNA for the CDR3 is TGTGCCAGCAGTGAACTGAGCAACTCTGGAAACACCATATATTTT. Translation gives CASSELSNSGNTIYF. The V and J genes are TRBV25-1 and TRBJ1-3; D gene ambiguous. Germline V CDR1 and CDR2: MGHDK, SYGVNS. The CDR3 extends over 15 amino acids. Trimming removed 2 bases at V and 0 bases at J, with 8 bases between.